This T cell receptor beta chain appears in the sequencing data of a study of T-cell reconstitution after alpha-beta-depleted transplantation in children. This clonotype was detected ten times or more. Unique molecular identifiers tagged the TCRbeta library. TCRdb recomputed calls from the PCR reads with MiXCR, one row per CDR3 protein. The table lists some 220,000 distinct CDR3 sequences, roughly 11% of them singletons, with 28% in the top ten. This clonotype originated in a child under two years old with acute myeloid leukemia, due to receive a stem cell transplant. The sample here was PBMCs, taken before TCRalphabeta/CD19-depleted stem cell transplant.

This CDR3 is CASSWGVGANTGELFF. In DNA, the CDR3 is TGTGCCAGCAGCTGGGGGGTGGGGGCTAACACCGGGGAGCTGTTTTTT. The chain combines TRBV7-2 with TRBJ2-2; either TRBD1 or TRBD2 may supply D (6 bases each). Germline V gene lookup returns CDR1 SGHTA and CDR2 FQGNSA. V was pared by 4 bases and J by 2 bases, with 14 bases between. CDR3 size: 16 residues.